Listed below are T cell receptor beta chains from one sample, sequenced in a study of OX40 agonist ivuxolimab in advanced cancers. Method: immunoSEQ multiplex PCR; TCRdb's copy keeps in-frame clones and lacks some. Of fewer than 85,000 clones listed, 85% are singletons. This sample comprised CD4+ or CD8+ T cells sorted from blood, obtained in a trial of the OX40 agonist ivuxolimab. These TCRs come from an adult with an advanced solid tumor such as melanoma, head and neck, liver or kidney cancer. The CDR3 runs from the conserved cysteine through the conserved F or W. The D gene is left open where the match is weak. The size of a clone is reported for some rows only, either as once, few or many, or as a class for expanded clones.

v_gene,j_gene,d_gene,abundance,CDR3aa,CDR3nt
TRBV7-8,TRBJ1-4,-,few,CASSFEGEKLFF,TGTGCCAGCAGCTTTGAGGGGGAAAAACTGTTTTTT
TRBV5-6,TRBJ1-5,-,once,CASSLAGGGNQPQHF,TGTGCCAGCAGCTTGGCGGGGGGCGGCAATCAGCCCCAGCATTTT
TRBV5-1,TRBJ1-2,-,-,CASSPRDAPRSYGYTF,TGCGCCAGCAGCCCCCGGGACGCACCTCGATCGTATGGCTACACCTTC
TRBV5-1,TRBJ2-5,-,-,CASSLDGQETQYF,TGCGCCAGCAGCTTGGACGGCCAAGAGACCCAGTACTTC
TRBV7-9,TRBJ2-1,-,-,CASSLGTGSSYNEQFF,TGTGCCAGCAGCTTAGGTACCGGGAGCTCCTACAATGAGCAGTTCTTC
TRBV20-1,TRBJ2-5,-,once,CSAEHGDAQYF,TGCAGTGCGGAGCACGGGGACGCCCAGTACTTC
TRBV11-2,TRBJ1-3,TRBD1,-,CASSPTGVGNTIYF,TGTGCCAGCAGCCCCACAGGGGTAGGAAACACCATATATTTT
TRBV5-4,TRBJ1-1,-,-,CASSSSKGGYTEAFF,TGTGCCAGCAGCTCTTCAAAGGGGGGTTACACTGAAGCTTTCTTT
TRBV28,TRBJ2-7,TRBD2,-,CASKTGGSYEQYF,TGTGCCAGCAAGACGGGGGGGTCCTACGAGCAGTACTTC
TRBV10-3,TRBJ1-4,-,-,CAISDKDEKLFF,TGTGCCATCAGTGATAAGGATGAAAAACTGTTTTTT
TRBV11-2,TRBJ2-5,TRBD1,-,CASRTLVRRGQGETQYF,TGTGCCAGCAGGACTTTGGTGAGACGGGGACAGGGTGAGACCCAGTACTTC
TRBV5-6,TRBJ1-5,TRBD1,-,CASSRGTGDSNQPQHF,TGTGCCAGCAGCCGGGGGACAGGGGATAGCAATCAGCCCCAGCATTTT
TRBV4-1,TRBJ2-2,TRBD2,-,CASSPQSLRGGERTGELFF,TGCGCCAGCAGCCCCCAATCACTGCGGGGGGGCGAAAGGACCGGGGAGCTGTTTTTT
TRBV5-4,TRBJ2-7,TRBD2,-,CASSLGGPGRSLREQYF,TGTGCCAGCAGCTTGGGGGGCCCCGGGAGGTCTCTCCGGGAGCAGTACTTC
TRBV5-5,TRBJ2-7,-,-,CASSLEYEQYF,TGTGCCAGCAGCTTGGAGTACGAGCAGTACTTC
TRBV27,TRBJ2-7,-,-,CASSFRRGGGEQYF,TGTGCCAGCAGTTTTCGCCGGGGTGGCGGCGAGCAGTACTTC
TRBV5-6,TRBJ1-2,-,once,CASSSLYTSPNYGYTF,TGTGCCAGCAGCTCCCTTTACACCTCACCTAACTATGGCTACACCTTC
TRBV25-1,TRBJ1-4,-,-,CASSEYDRPNEKLFF,TGTGCCAGCAGTGAATACGACAGGCCTAATGAAAAACTGTTTTTT
TRBV4-1,TRBJ2-3,TRBD2,-,CASSQVNFGRHQDTQYF,TGCGCCAGCAGCCAAGTAAACTTCGGGAGGCATCAAGATACGCAGTATTTT
TRBV7-2,TRBJ2-7,-,-,CASSLTGPYEQYF,TGTGCCAGCAGCTTAACGGGGCCCTACGAGCAGTACTTC
TRBV2,TRBJ1-6,-,once,CASRTGGNSPLHF,TGTGCCAGCAGGACAGGTGGGAATTCACCCCTCCACTTT
TRBV14,TRBJ1-1,TRBD1,-,CASSQLLPGQVQYEAFF,TGTGCCAGCAGCCAACTACTTCCGGGACAGGTGCAATATGAAGCTTTCTTT
TRBV7-9,TRBJ2-4,-,-,CASSLKGSDIQYF,TGTGCCAGCAGCTTAAAAGGGTCGGACATTCAGTACTTC
TRBV11-3,TRBJ2-3,-,few,CASSLGIADTQYF,TGTGCCAGCAGTTTAGGGATCGCAGATACGCAGTATTTT
TRBV7-2,TRBJ1-2,TRBD1,-,CASSSGQGAFNGYTF,TGTGCCAGCAGCAGCGGACAGGGGGCTTTTAATGGCTACACCTTC
TRBV5-4,TRBJ1-2,-,-,CASSLGVDYGYTF,TGTGCCAGCAGCTTAGGGGTTGACTATGGCTACACCTTC
TRBV7-3,TRBJ2-7,TRBD2,-,CASSLTSGRYEQYF,TGTGCCAGCAGCCTGACTAGCGGGAGGTACGAGCAGTACTTC
TRBV19,TRBJ2-1,TRBD1,-,CASSIYGTALNNEQFF,TGTGCCAGTAGTATCTACGGGACAGCCTTAAACAATGAGCAGTTCTTC
TRBV28,TRBJ2-1,TRBD2,-,CATSLTSGGFDEQFF,TGTGCCACCTCACTCACTAGCGGGGGGTTCGATGAGCAGTTCTTC
TRBV6-6,TRBJ1-2,-,once,CASSYLRTAVNGYTF,TGTGCCAGCAGTTACCTCCGGACGGCCGTAAATGGCTACACCTTC
TRBV6-5,TRBJ2-2,-,-,CASSYPGGTGELFF,TGTGCCAGCAGTTACCCCGGGGGCACCGGGGAGCTGTTTTTT
TRBV6-5,TRBJ1-2,-,-,CASSRQTGHSSGYTF,TGTGCCAGCAGTAGACAAACAGGGCATAGTAGCGGCTACACCTTC
TRBV19,TRBJ2-1,TRBD1,-,CASSMGDRGYNEQFF,TGTGCCAGTAGTATGGGAGACAGGGGCTACAATGAGCAGTTCTTC
TRBV6-5,TRBJ2-5,TRBD1,-,CASSRGQGARAQYF,TGTGCCAGCAGCCGGGGACAGGGGGCCAGGGCCCAGTACTTC
TRBV19,TRBJ1-1,-,-,CASSIRATNTEAFF,TGTGCCAGTAGTATTCGGGCCACGAACACTGAAGCTTTCTTT
TRBV6-1,TRBJ1-1,-,-,CASSPEGTEAFF,TGTGCCAGCAGCCCGGAGGGAACTGAAGCTTTCTTT
TRBV6-5,TRBJ1-1,-,-,CASSYSGGAQAFF,TGTGCCAGCAGTTACAGTGGGGGGGCGCAAGCTTTCTTT
TRBV29-1,TRBJ2-7,-,-,CSVRGPYEQYF,TGCAGCGTTAGGGGTCCCTACGAGCAGTACTTC
TRBV7-9,TRBJ2-6,-,-,CASSQAGANVLTF,TGTGCCAGCAGCCAGGCTGGGGCCAACGTCCTGACTTTC
TRBV7-3,TRBJ2-3,-,-,CASSRAITDTQYF,TGTGCCAGCAGCAGGGCCATCACAGATACGCAGTATTTT
TRBV7-2,TRBJ1-2,-,-,CASSLFGGTVGYTF,TGTGCCAGCAGCTTATTTGGGGGCACGGTTGGCTACACCTTC
TRBV14,TRBJ1-1,-,-,CASRQQATNTEAFF,TGTGCCAGCAGACAACAGGCCACTAACACTGAAGCTTTCTTT
TRBV19,TRBJ2-3,-,-,CASSTPYKGSDTQYF,TGTGCCAGTAGTACCCCGTATAAGGGCTCAGATACGCAGTATTTT
TRBV19,TRBJ1-2,-,once,CASSIGGGYGYTF,TGTGCCAGTAGTATTGGAGGGGGCTATGGCTACACCTTC
TRBV11-2,TRBJ1-5,TRBD1,few,CASSWTGHNQPQHF,TGTGCCAGCAGCTGGACAGGGCACAATCAGCCCCAGCATTTT
TRBV11-2,TRBJ1-4,-,-,CASRTGSGEKLFF,TGTGCCAGCCGAACAGGGTCCGGTGAAAAACTGTTTTTT
TRBV4-3,TRBJ2-5,-,-,CASSHWTDQETQYF,TGCGCCAGCAGCCACTGGACAGACCAAGAGACCCAGTACTTC
TRBV6-1,TRBJ1-2,TRBD1,-,CASVRTGNGYTF,TGTGCCAGCGTTAGGACAGGGAACGGCTACACCTTC
TRBV11-2,TRBJ1-3,TRBD1,-,CASRDRGSGNTIYF,TGTGCCAGCAGGGACAGGGGGTCTGGAAACACCATATATTTT
TRBV6-5,TRBJ1-5,-,-,CASSYITGQPQHF,TGTGCCAGCAGTTACATAACGGGTCAGCCCCAGCATTTT
TRBV6-6,TRBJ2-7,TRBD1,-,CASISSSGTGSYEQYF,TGTGCCAGCATCTCCTCCTCCGGGACAGGGTCCTACGAGCAGTACTTC
TRBV14,TRBJ1-2,-,-,CASSQDEGRADGYTF,TGTGCCAGCAGCCAAGATGAGGGCAGGGCGGATGGCTACACCTTC
TRBV18,TRBJ2-7,-,-,CASSPLGTSLEQYF,TGTGCCAGCTCACCACTTGGGACAAGTCTCGAGCAGTACTTC
TRBV29-1,TRBJ2-7,-,-,CSVELGSSYEQYF,TGCAGCGTTGAGCTTGGGAGCTCCTACGAGCAGTACTTC
TRBV6-1,TRBJ2-2,-,-,CASSEAVAGELFF,TGTGCCAGCAGTGAAGCTGTAGCCGGGGAGCTGTTTTTT
TRBV30,TRBJ2-4,TRBD2,-,CAWSVRGDTKNIQYF,TGTGCCTGGAGTGTACGGGGGGATACCAAAAACATTCAGTACTTC
TRBV18,TRBJ1-3,-,-,CASSPPGDSGNTIYF,TGTGCCAGCTCACCACCGGGAGACTCTGGAAACACCATATATTTT